The 17 T cell receptor beta chains below come from one sample, sequenced in a study of blood T cell repertoires in COVID-19. The table came from immunoSEQ multiplex PCR; TCRdb's copy has only in-frame clones and leaves some out. The table lists around 240,000 clones, approximately 84% of them singletons. What was sequenced was peripheral blood. The source of these receptors is a man aged 40-49 years with acute or convalescent COVID-19.

The chain couples TRBV7-9 to TRBJ2-1, with D possibly being TRBD2 (6 bases). Germline values: CDR1 SEHNR, CDR2 FQNEAQ (reference sequence). This CDR3 comprises 14 residues. V lost 5 bases to trimming and J lost 8 bases, with 16 bases between them. The CDR3 region is CASSIGTGYDEQFF. The DNA for the CDR3 is TGTGCCAGCAGCATCGGGACTGGTTATGATGAGCAGTTCTTC.

The rearrangement joins TRBV19 to TRBJ1-2, with 10 bases lining up with TRBD1. J gave up 8 bases and V 3 bases, and 12 bases lay outside the gene matches. There are 16 residues in the CDR3. Looked up from germline, CDR1 is LNHDA and CDR2 is SQIVND (reference sequence). DNA of the CDR3: TGTGCCAGTAGTATGATTGCTGCGACAGGGGGCAGGGGCTACACCTTC. Protein: CASSMIAATGGRGYTF.

The V and J genes are TRBV7-2 and TRBJ2-7; D gene ambiguous. The V and J ends lost 1 base and 2 bases respectively, with 12 bases between them. This CDR3 is built from 15 residues. Germline V gives CDR1 SGHTA, CDR2 FQGNSA. CDR3 DNA sequence: TGTGCCAGCAGCTTAGTGCCAGATATTACCTACGAGCAGTACTTC. Protein product: CASSLVPDITYEQYF.

The J gene is TRBJ2-1, the V gene TRBV27; possible D gene TRBD2, 5 bases. The CDR3 totals 15 residues. Germline assignment: CDR1 MNHEY and CDR2 SMNVEV (reference sequence). The germline V and J ends were trimmed by 1 base and 7 bases, with 14 bases remaining between them. Written as DNA, the CDR3 is TGTGCCAGCAGTTTATTGAGGGCATCGGGGAATGAGCAGTTCTTC. Its translation is CASSLLRASGNEQFF.

J is TRBJ1-2 and V is TRBV5-6; no clear D. Trimming cost V 0 bases and J 3 bases, with 12 bases left between them. The CDR3 spans 15 residues. From germline, CDR1 is SGHDT and CDR2 YYEEEE. The CDR3 protein is CASSLGRRLDYGYTF. In DNA, the CDR3 is TGTGCCAGCAGCTTGGGAAGGAGGCTGGACTATGGCTACACCTTC. Variable domain in full (rest from reference TRBV5-6 and TRBJ1-2): DAGVTQSPTHLIKTRGQQVTLRCSPKSGHDTVSWYQQALGQGPQFIFQYYEEEERQRGNFPDRFSGHQFPNYSSELNVNALLLGDSALYLCASSLGRRLDYGYTFGSGTRLTVV.

This clone was seen just once. The chain links TRBV11-2 to TRBJ1-3; 7 bases align to TRBD1. CDR3 length equals 15 residues. From germline, CDR1 is SGHAT and CDR2 FQNNGV. Trimming removed 1 base from V and 2 bases from J; junction bases left unmatched: 2. DNA of the CDR3: TGTGCCAGCAGCTTAGTTACAGGGGCTGGAAACACCATATATTTT. It translates to CASSLVTGAGNTIYF.

This chain joins TRBV5-8 and TRBJ1-1, with D tentatively TRBD1 (5 bases). Trimming cost V 5 bases and J 11 bases, with 10 bases left between them. The CDR3 totals 10 residues. The germline gives CDR1 SGHTS, CDR2 YDEGEE. The DNA of the CDR3 is TGTGCCAGCAGAGGACACGACGCTTTCTTT. Protein: CASRGHDAFF. The full variable domain, completed using reference TRBV5-8 and TRBJ1-1, is EAGVTQSPTHLIKTRGQQATLRCSPISGHTSVYWYQQALGLGLQFLLWYDEGEERNRGNFPPRFSGRQFPNYSSELNVNALELEDSALYLCASRGHDAFFGQGTRLTVV.

This chain links TRBV18 with TRBJ1-1; TRBD1 matches 8 bases. This CDR3 spans 18 amino acids. Germline assignment: CDR1 KGHSH and CDR2 LQKENI. V lost 4 bases and J lost 3; bases outside the gene matches: 16. CDR3 sequence (DNA): TGTGCCAGCTCACGTCGGGAAAGAGACAGGGGCGGGCACACTGAAGCTTTCTTT. Protein product: CASSRRERDRGGHTEAFF.

The chain couples TRBV5-8 to TRBJ2-1; D is perhaps TRBD1 (6 bases). CDR3 length equals 15 residues. The germline CDR1 and CDR2 sequences are SGHTS and YDEGEE. V lost 4 bases and J 1 base, leaving 12 bases between the germline ends. CDR3 in DNA: TGTGCCAGCAGCGCGTCGGACAGTTCCTACAATGAGCAGTTCTTC. This codes for CASSASDSSYNEQFF.

In its sample, this clone was seen a few times. The chain carries TRBV28 and TRBJ2-1; D call uncertain. This CDR3 comprises 14 residues. V was pared by 9 bases and J by 4 bases, with 16 bases between. CDR1 and CDR2 (germline): MDHEN, SYDVKM. CDR3 residues: CASNSGSPYNEQFF. DNA of the CDR3: TGTGCCAGTAACTCAGGATCACCTTACAATGAGCAGTTCTTC.

The rearrangement uses TRBV29-1 and TRBJ1-2, with 8 bases aligning to TRBD1. This CDR3 is 13 amino acids long. From germline, CDR1 is SQVTM and CDR2 ANQGSEA. The V segment lost 4 bases and the J segment 6 bases; nucleotides outside the gene matches: 7. The CDR3 here is CSVGADRADGYTF. For the CDR3, the DNA is TGCAGCGTTGGGGCGGACAGGGCCGATGGCTACACCTTC.

The chain combines TRBV27 with TRBJ2-5, with TRBD2 as a possible D gene (5 bases). The CDR3 sequence is 12 residues long. Trimming shortened V by 5 bases and J by 5 bases, and 9 bases separated the two germline ends. Germline V gives CDR1 MNHEY, CDR2 SMNVEV (reference sequence). CDR3 protein: CASSSGGETQYF. The CDR3 DNA sequence: TGTGCCAGCAGTAGCGGCGGGGAGACCCAGTACTTC.

This rearrangement joins TRBV4-2 to TRBJ1-4; TRBD1 matches 10 bases. J was trimmed by 8 bases and V by 3 bases; bases with no gene match: 18. From germline, CDR1 is LGHNA and CDR2 YNFKEQ. There are 19 residues in the CDR3. The CDR3, as DNA: TGTGCCAGCAGCCACCCCACCGGGACAGGGGCGCGAGCGGAGGAAAAACTGTTTTTT. Encoded protein: CASSHPTGTGARAEEKLFF.

The chain combines TRBV7-9 with TRBJ2-7; tentative D call: TRBD2 (5 bases). CDR1 SEHNR and CDR2 FQNEAQ come from the germline V gene (reference sequence). V lost 11 bases and J lost 5, with 16 bases in between. The CDR3 extends over 12 amino acids. The CDR3 here is CAGTSGGHEQYF. In DNA, the CDR3 is TGTGCCGGCACCTCCGGAGGCCACGAGCAGTACTTC.

Regarding this clone: Relative to the germline gene, one junction end is altered; a read error may explain this. J is TRBJ1-3 and V is TRBV29-1; 9 nucleotides line up with TRBD1. The CDR3 has 15 amino acids. Germline assignment: CDR1 SQVTM and CDR2 ANQGSEA. The CDR3 DNA reads TGCAGCGTCGAAGGACAGGGGAAGTCTGGAAACACCATATATTTT. Protein product: CSVEGQGKSGNTIYF.

This chain uses TRBV12-5 with TRBJ1-1; possible D gene TRBD1, 5 bases. Trimming pared 1 base from V and 11 bases from J, leaving 26 bases between. This CDR3 has 17 residues. Germline loops: CDR1 LGHNT, CDR2 FRNRAP. The CDR3, as DNA: TGTGCTAGTGGTTTGGGTCCCCGTGGGGGGGAGAGCCGCGAGGCTTTCTTT. Its protein product is CASGLGPRGGESREAFF.

The rearrangement uses TRBV6-6 and TRBJ1-1, with unresolved D. The CDR3 has 14 amino acids. Germline-derived CDR1 and CDR2 are MNHNY and SVGAGI (reference sequence). Trimming cost V 2 bases and J 1 base, with 8 bases left between them. The CDR3 loop is CASSYPEKNTEAFF. The CDR3, as DNA: TGTGCCAGCAGTTACCCTGAGAAGAACACTGAAGCTTTCTTT.